The sequence of this T cell receptor (beta chain) was determined in a study of graft-versus-host responses after intestinal transplantation. For the study at large: Tacrolimus plus steroids were given to all recipients for approximately three years, preceded by anti-thymocyte globulin induction. Study-level points and caveats: Some GvH clones were seen earlier in gut or blood, suggesting intestinal origin.

Profiling relied on immunoSEQ multiplex PCR, and the TCRdb table lists in-frame clones only, not all of them. The sample lists about 120,000 clones, roughly nine tenths occurring once. Germline loops: CDR1 SEHNR, CDR2 FQNEAQ (reference sequence). Trimming removed 2 bases at V and 5 bases at J, with 10 bases between. The CDR3 sequence is 14 residues long. With regard to this clone: Antigen specificity is unknown.

V is TRBV7-9 and J is TRBJ2-1; no reliable D call. This TCR derives from a human donor who was the organ donor for an intestinal transplant. The sequencing used unstimulated CD4+ T cells sorted from spleen or lymph node cells, collected before transplant. CDR3 amino acids: CASSLYLFDNEQFF. CDR3 nucleotides: TGTGCCAGCAGCTTATACCTTTTTGACAATGAGCAGTTCTTC.